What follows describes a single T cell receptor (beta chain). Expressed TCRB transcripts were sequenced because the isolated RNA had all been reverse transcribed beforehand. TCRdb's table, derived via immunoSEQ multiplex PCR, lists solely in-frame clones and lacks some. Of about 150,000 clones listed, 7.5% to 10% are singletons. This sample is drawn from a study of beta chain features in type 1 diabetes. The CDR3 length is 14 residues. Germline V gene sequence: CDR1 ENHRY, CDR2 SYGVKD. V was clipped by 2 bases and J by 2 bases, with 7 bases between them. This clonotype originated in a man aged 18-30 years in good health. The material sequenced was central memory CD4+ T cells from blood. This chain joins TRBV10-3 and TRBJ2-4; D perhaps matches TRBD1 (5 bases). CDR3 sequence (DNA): TGTGCCATCAGTGAGGACAGAACCAAAAACATTCAGTACTTC. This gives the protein CAISEDRTKNIQYF.